These 28 T cell receptor beta chains were sequenced from one sample in a study of blood T cell repertoires in COVID-19. The assay was immunoSEQ multiplex PCR, and TCRdb's table has in-frame clones only and misses some. This table has 95,000 to 100,000 clones, more than 75% appearing once. Sequencing was done on a sample of peripheral blood. These receptors were taken from a woman in her 30s with acute or convalescent COVID-19.

The rearrangement joins TRBV7-2 to TRBJ2-2; perhaps TRBD1 as D (6 bases). Trimming removed 5 bases at V and 5 bases at J, with 12 bases between. The CDR3 covers 14 residues. Germline lookup yields CDR1 SGHTA and CDR2 FQGNSA. As DNA, the CDR3 is TGTGCCAGCAGCGAACAGGGCTCTACCGGGGAGCTGTTTTTT. Encoded protein: CASSEQGSTGELFF.

This chain links TRBV28 with TRBJ1-2; 10 nucleotides line up with TRBD1. Germline CDR1 and CDR2: MDHEN and SYDVKM. Germline trimming cut 3 bases from V and 4 bases from J; bases unmatched to any gene: 8. The CDR3 has 16 residues. The CDR3 DNA reads as TGTGCCAGCAGTTTTGATCGACAGGGGGCGAGCTATGGCTACACCTTC. It specifies CASSFDRQGASYGYTF.

The rearrangement uses TRBV7-9 and TRBJ1-2; D is uncertain. Deletions cut 2 bases from V and 6 bases from J, with 13 bases between. CDR3 size: 14 residues. Germline CDR1 reads SEHNR; CDR2 reads FQNEAQ (reference sequence). The CDR3 is CASSLNTFADGYTF. CDR3 nucleotide sequence: TGTGCCAGCAGCTTAAACACGTTCGCCGATGGCTACACCTTC.

The chain employs TRBV7-6 and TRBJ2-1; 7 bases are shared with TRBD1. From germline, CDR1 is SGHVS and CDR2 FNYEAQ. The J segment lost 0 bases and the V segment lost 5 bases, leaving 4 bases of the junction unmatched. The CDR3 extends over 15 amino acids. CDR3 in DNA: TGTGCCAGCAGCCGGACAGGAAGCTCCTACAATGAGCAGTTCTTC. Its protein is CASSRTGSSYNEQFF.

The rearrangement joins TRBV7-8 to TRBJ2-3, with TRBD2 as a possible D gene (7 bases). The length of the CDR3 is 16 residues. CDR1 and CDR2 (germline): SGHVS, FQNEAQ. Trimming stripped 1 base from V and 1 base from J, with 12 bases between. The CDR3: CASSLVAGAGTDTQYF. The CDR3 nucleotides read TGTGCCAGCAGCTTAGTTGCGGGGGCCGGCACAGATACGCAGTATTTT.

V gene TRBV13 combines with J gene TRBJ2-3, with D unresolved. The germline gives CDR1 PRHDT, CDR2 FYEKMQ (reference sequence). The CDR3 has 16 residues. V was shortened by 3 bases and J by 0 bases, with 13 bases between the two germline ends. Written as DNA, the CDR3 is TGTGCCAGCAGCTTCCCTACCTCGACTAGCACAGATACGCAGTATTTT. Residues: CASSFPTSTSTDTQYF.

The chain has TRBV5-1 and TRBJ2-2, with a possible D match to TRBD1 (5 bases). The germline V gene has CDR1 SGHRS and CDR2 YFSETQ. The CDR3 runs 16 residues. With 2 bases removed from V and 2 bases from J, the gap between germline ends came to 13 bases. The CDR3 protein is CASSFLTVGNTGELFF. In DNA form, the CDR3 reads TGCGCCAGCAGCTTCTTGACAGTAGGCAACACCGGGGAGCTGTTTTTT.

The chain recombines TRBV3-1 (or the pseudogene TRBV3-2) with TRBJ2-1, with 14 bases matching TRBD2. J lost 6 bases, V lost 6 bases, and 4 bases had no gene match. CDR1 LGHDT and CDR2 YNNKEL come from the germline V gene (reference sequence). There are 15 residues in the CDR3. This chain's CDR3 is CASSQTSGGANEQFF. The CDR3 coding sequence is TGTGCCAGCAGTCAGACTAGCGGGGGGGCCAATGAGCAGTTCTTC.

V and J are TRBV2 and TRBJ2-7, with 8 bases lining up with TRBD1. This CDR3 region has 15 residues. Losses at the gene ends were 10 bases for V and 4 bases for J; bases not matched to a gene: 15. Germline V gene sequence: CDR1 SNHLY, CDR2 FYNNEI. For the CDR3, the DNA is TGTGCCATCAGCGTCGCGACAGGGGATGTGTACGAGCAGTACTTC. It encodes CAISVATGDVYEQYF. The entire variable domain, with the rest obtained from reference TRBV2 and TRBJ2-7, is as follows: EPEVTQTPSHQVTQMGQEVILRCVPISNHLYFYWYRQILGQKVEFLVSFYNNEISEKSEIFDDQFSVERPDGSNFTLKIRSTKLEDSAMYFCAISVATGDVYEQYFGPGTRLTVT.

The chain recombines TRBV5-5 with TRBJ1-5; 9 bases are shared with TRBD1. V lost 4 bases, J lost 6 bases, and 5 bases stayed unmatched. Germline assignment: CDR1 SGHKS and CDR2 YYEKEE (reference sequence). The CDR3 runs 14 residues. The CDR3 sequence: CASSATGGSQPQHF. CDR3 nucleotides: TGTGCCAGCAGCGCGACAGGGGGGAGTCAGCCCCAGCATTTT.

The chain combines TRBV7-9 with TRBJ1-4; D may be TRBD1 (5 bases). V was pared by 1 base and J by 7 bases, with 10 bases between. The CDR3 length is 14 residues. Germline loops: CDR1 SEHNR, CDR2 FQNEAQ (reference sequence). The CDR3 sequence: CASSLDRWSEKLFF. The CDR3, as DNA: TGTGCCAGCAGCTTAGACAGGTGGAGTGAAAAACTGTTTTTT.

The chain recombines TRBV3-1 (or the pseudogene TRBV3-2) with TRBJ2-7; D not certain. Trimming removed 0 bases at V and 0 bases at J, with 9 bases between. The CDR3 consists of 15 residues. Germline CDR1 LGHDT, CDR2 YNNKEL (reference sequence). The CDR3: CASSQEYSISYEQYF. CDR3 in DNA: TGTGCCAGCAGCCAAGAATACTCTATCTCCTACGAGCAGTACTTC.

The chain employs TRBV7-9 and TRBJ1-5; tentatively, D is TRBD1 (5 bases). The ends were cut back, 8 bases at V and 7 bases at J, with 15 bases in the middle. CDR1 and CDR2 from the germline V gene are SEHNR and FQNEAQ (reference sequence). CDR3 size: 13 residues. CDR3 nucleotide sequence: TGTGCCAGCGCGGGAGGGGAAGGACAGCCCCAGCATTTT. Encoded protein: CASAGGEGQPQHF.

The chain is built from TRBV3-1 (or the pseudogene TRBV3-2) and TRBJ2-3; TRBD2 aligns across 8 bases. Germline-derived CDR1 and CDR2 are LGHDT and YNNKEL (reference sequence). The V and J ends lost 4 bases and 0 bases, in that order; junction bases with no gene match: 6. This CDR3 has 16 amino acids. The CDR3 is CASSPTLAGSTDTQYF. The CDR3, as DNA: TGTGCCAGCAGCCCAACCCTAGCGGGTAGCACAGATACGCAGTATTTT.

V gene TRBV11-3 combines with J gene TRBJ1-6; 8 positions agree with TRBD1. The CDR3 spans 15 residues. J was trimmed by 8 bases and V by 3 bases; bases with no gene match: 6. Per germline, CDR1 SGHNT and CDR2 YENEEA. CDR3 in amino acids: CASSLRQGSYSPLHF. CDR3 bases: TGTGCCAGCAGCTTGAGACAGGGGAGTTATTCACCCCTCCACTTT.

The J gene is TRBJ1-2, the V gene TRBV28; no clear D gene. Trimming cost V 5 bases and J 4 bases, with 5 bases left between them. The CDR3 sequence is 11 residues long. The V gene's germline CDR1 is MDHEN and CDR2 SYDVKM. The CDR3 DNA reads as TGTGCCAGCAGTCCTACCTATGGCTACACCTTC. Amino acid sequence: CASSPTYGYTF.

This clone was seen a single time. The chain has TRBV9 and TRBJ1-1, with TRBD1 matching over 7 bases. In germline, CDR1 is SGDLS, CDR2 YYNGEE. The junction had 5 bases not matched to a gene; V was cut back by 5 bases and J by 1 base. The CDR3 is 14 residues long. The CDR3 bases are TGTGCCAGCAGTGGACAGGTGTCGAACACTGAAGCTTTCTTT. This sequence encodes CASSGQVSNTEAFF.

With respect to this clone: The identical CDR3 is also encoded by other nucleotide sequences in the sample. The chain joins TRBV5-1 to TRBJ1-1, with D tentatively TRBD1 (6 bases). This CDR3 comprises 14 residues. Germline V gene sequence: CDR1 SGHRS, CDR2 YFSETQ. V lost 2 bases and J lost 1, with 9 bases in between. The CDR3 reads CASSFTGTNTEAFF. CDR3 bases: TGCGCCAGCAGCTTCACAGGGACGAACACTGAAGCTTTCTTT.

CDR3 loop: CASSSPGGGSGNTIYF. DNA of the CDR3: TGTGCCAGCAGCTCCCCCGGGGGTGGCTCTGGAAACACCATATATTTT. This chain links TRBV3-1 (or the pseudogene TRBV3-2) with TRBJ1-3; D is perhaps TRBD1 (5 bases). Trimming removed 5 bases from V and 0 bases from J, with 14 bases in between. CDR1 and CDR2 from the germline V gene are LGHDT and YNNKEL (reference sequence). The CDR3 runs to 16 residues.

This sequence joins TRBV29-1 and TRBJ1-5, with 8 bases matching TRBD1. The CDR3 loop spans 16 amino acids. Germline loops: CDR1 SQVTM, CDR2 ANQGSEA. V shed 5 bases and J 1 base; nucleotides not matched to a gene: 10. The CDR3 region has the DNA TGCAGCGTTTCACAGGGGGGGCCGTGGAGCAATCAGCCCCAGCATTTT. As protein: CSVSQGGPWSNQPQHF.

The CDR3 sequence is CASSLRGFNEQYF. The CDR3 nucleotides are TGTGCCAGCAGCCTCAGGGGTTTCAACGAGCAGTACTTC. The genes are TRBV28 and TRBJ2-7, with D perhaps matching TRBD1 (6 bases). The germline V and J ends were trimmed by 6 bases and 5 bases, with 14 bases remaining between them. Per germline, CDR1 MDHEN and CDR2 SYDVKM. CDR3 length equals 13 residues.

CDR3 sequence (DNA): TGTGCCACCAGCCCCCGGACAGGTAGGGATGAGCAGTTCTTC. Its translation is CATSPRTGRDEQFF. This chain joins TRBV15 and TRBJ2-1, with 7 bases aligning to TRBD1. This CDR3 is built from 14 residues. V gave up 5 bases and J gave up 8 bases; unmatched junction bases: 9. Germline values: CDR1 LNHNV, CDR2 YYDKDF (reference sequence).

The chain links TRBV5-6 to TRBJ1-4; 9 bases map to TRBD1. V lost 6 bases and J lost 8; bases outside the gene matches: 5. Germline lookup yields CDR1 SGHDT and CDR2 YYEEEE. This CDR3 spans 13 amino acids. The CDR3 DNA is TGTGCCAGCACGACAGGGGGTGACGAAAAACTGTTTTTT. Amino acid sequence: CASTTGGDEKLFF.

Note on this clone: No conserved phenylalanine or tryptophan ends this CDR3, so it is likely a read error. The DNA is left out, because the CDR3 cannot be placed on it with certainty; the CDR3 is given as TCRdb lists it. The V call is TRBV28, the J call TRBJ1-2; the table assigns TRBD1, which was not confirmed against the DNA. The CDR3 is 14 residues long, ends included. The V gene's germline CDR1 is MDHEN and CDR2 SYDVKM. The CDR3 protein is CASSRTSDRGFILA.

The chain employs TRBV28 and TRBJ1-5, with 8 bases fitting TRBD1. The CDR3 is made up of 14 amino acids. CDR1 is MDHEN and CDR2 is SYDVKM in the germline V gene. With V trimmed by 3 bases and J by 2 bases, 0 bases remained unmatched. CDR3 sequence reads: CASSLDRGNQPQHF. The CDR3 DNA reads as TGTGCCAGCAGTTTGGACAGGGGCAATCAGCCCCAGCATTTT.

The CDR3 spells CASSLGGQVPYEQYF. The CDR3 coding sequence is TGTGCCAGCAGCTTAGGTGGACAGGTCCCCTACGAGCAGTACTTC. This chain connects TRBV7-8 to TRBJ2-7, with TRBD1 identical over 7 bases. CDR1 is SGHVS, CDR2 FQNEAQ, per germline. The CDR3 runs 15 residues. Trimming at V came to 1 base and at J to 2 bases, leaving 5 bases not matched to a gene.

The chain couples TRBV3-1 (or the pseudogene TRBV3-2) to TRBJ1-2, with TRBD1 matching 8 bases. CDR1 and CDR2 from the germline V gene are LGHDT and YNNKEL (reference sequence). The ends lost 0 bases at V and 5 bases at J; junction bases unmatched: 5. CDR3 length: 15 residues. The CDR3 sequence is CASSQETGADYGYTF. The DNA for the CDR3 is TGTGCCAGCAGCCAAGAGACAGGGGCGGATTATGGCTACACCTTC.

The chain combines TRBV5-1 with TRBJ2-6; D is unresolved. CDR1 SGHRS and CDR2 YFSETQ come from the germline V gene. Deletions cut 3 bases from V and 4 bases from J, with 20 bases between. The CDR3 is made up of 18 amino acids. CDR3 sequence: CASSSKPSPSTGANVLTF. For the CDR3, the DNA is TGCGCCAGCAGCTCGAAACCCTCCCCTAGTACCGGGGCCAACGTCCTGACTTTC.